This T cell receptor (beta chain) appears in the sequencing data of a study of blood T cell repertoires in COVID-19. Study overall: The United States, Italy and Spain were the sources of the acute and convalescent COVID-19 samples. From T cells, B-cell-depleted T cells, or PBMCs came the material, which was cDNA or gDNA.

Trimming cost V 4 bases and J 7 bases, with 17 bases left between them. Germline CDR1 and CDR2: SGHNT and YYREEE (reference sequence). This CDR3 has 14 amino acids. In the source study's methods: The authors estimated nucleated cell counts from reference gene primer amplification. Here immunoSEQ multiplex PCR was the method, and the copy in TCRdb shows in-frame clones only, minus some. Clone size and the V and J calls come from that table; the DNA yielded D and trimming. The sample has under 250,000 clones, 80% to 85% seen once; the top ten hold 2% to 2.5%. This receptor was identified in a woman aged 55-69 years with acute or convalescent COVID-19. The source material was peripheral blood. The chain has TRBV5-4 and TRBJ1-2, with D possibly matching TRBD1 (6 bases). The CDR3 spells CASSQDRQGFGYTF. In nucleotides, the CDR3 is TGTGCCAGCAGCCAAGATCGGCAGGGGTTTGGCTACACCTTC.